The T cell receptor beta chain described here comes from a study of spatial heterogeneity in lung cancer. For the study at large: Those follow-up PBMC samples that were available underwent sequencing, at a median interval of approximately 2 years following resection. The study observed each unique TCR and UMI combination more than ten times on average in raw reads. Study observations and caveats: Relative to follow-up, resection was when ubiquitous expanded tumor TCRs appeared more in blood.

CDR1 and CDR2 from the germline V gene are SGHRS and YFSETQ. V lost 4 bases to trimming and J lost 4 bases; unmatched junction nucleotides: 5. The CDR3 extends over 15 amino acids. The study tagged each TCR cDNA molecule with a unique molecular identifier. TCRdb reprocessed the 5' RACE reads via MiXCR and lists one record per CDR3 protein. The data hold about 120,000 distinct CDR3 sequences, with 10% to 15% observed a single time. This clonotype appeared a few times. The antigen remains undetermined. Time point denoted: blood at routine non-recurrence follow-up after resection. The sequenced material consisted of unsorted whole RNA from tumor, nontumor lung or frozen PBMC.

The chain uses TRBV5-1 and TRBJ2-3, with 11 bases matching TRBD1. Source: PBMCs, taken at follow-up. This receptor was taken from a male donor with early-stage non-small cell lung cancer. In DNA form, the CDR3 reads TGCGCCAGCAGCGCGAGGACAGGGGGCTCAGATACGCAGTATTTT. Its translation: CASSARTGGSDTQYF.